Each of the 10 T cell receptor beta chains below was sequenced from the same sample in a study of human T cells and chemical hapten exposure. Time point specified: healthy volunteer bleed at 2 weeks. Blood, whole and unfractionated, served as the source for total RNA extraction. TCRdb re-derived calls from the RACE reads in MiXCR, one entry per CDR3 protein. The sample includes about 130,000 distinct CDR3 sequences, roughly 9.5% of them seen just once. Sequenced material: whole blood. The receptor set was obtained from a male donor in good health. Some clones in this sample may be carry-over from other donors' samples.

There are a few counts of this clonotype. The chain has TRBV6-6 and TRBJ1-5, with a weak D call TRBD1 (6 bases). There are 14 residues in the CDR3. V was trimmed by 5 bases and J by 4 bases, leaving 12 bases between them. Germline V CDR1 and CDR2: MNHNY, SVGAGI (reference sequence). CDR3 residues: CASSTQGGNQPQHF. As DNA, the CDR3 is TGTGCCAGCAGTACACAGGGAGGGAATCAGCCCCAGCATTTT.

V usage is TRBV12-3 or TRBV12-4 and J usage is TRBJ2-7; D possibly corresponds to TRBD2 (6 bases). V was clipped by 2 bases and J by 0 bases, with 17 bases between them. The CDR3 sequence is 17 residues long. CDR3 DNA: TGTGCCAGCAGTTTATCGTTCCTAGCGCCGAGCTCCTACGAGCAGTACTTC. Protein: CASSLSFLAPSSYEQYF.

Many counts were recorded for this clonotype. The V gene is TRBV4-2, the J gene TRBJ1-6; D remains ambiguous. V was shortened by 0 bases and J by 11 bases, with 8 bases between the two germline ends. The CDR3 extends over 13 amino acids. Germline CDR1 is LGHNA and CDR2 is YNFKEQ. The CDR3 region has the DNA TGTGCCAGCAGCCAAGACAGGTTTGCACCCCTCCACTTT. This codes for CASSQDRFAPLHF.

This clonotype was detected only once. At one boundary the junction diverges from the germline segment, which might be a read error. V gene TRBV11-1 combines with J gene TRBJ2-7; 7 bases are a match to TRBD2. The CDR3 covers 15 residues. The V gene's germline CDR1 is SGHAT and CDR2 FQDESV (reference sequence). In DNA form, the CDR3 reads TGTGCCAGCAGCCGTGGACTAGTGACATCCTACGAGCGGTACTTC. As protein: CASSRGLVTSYERYF. Drawing the rest from reference TRBV11-1 and TRBJ2-7, the complete variable domain is EAEVAQSPRYKITEKSQAVAFWCDPISGHATLYWYRQILGQGPELLVQFQDESVVDDSQLPKDRFSAERLKGVDSTLKIQPAELGDSAMYLCASSRGLVTSYERYFGPGTRLTVT.

This clonotype was counted at least ten times. The chain recombines TRBV11-2 with TRBJ1-1, with D possibly TRBD1 on 6 matching bases. V was pared by 5 bases and J by 5 bases, with 21 bases between. The CDR3 is made up of 16 amino acids. Germline V gives CDR1 SGHAT, CDR2 FQNNGV. In nucleotides, the CDR3 is TGTGCCAGCAGCCAGAGCCAGTCCGGGGGCTCGACTGAAGCTTTCTTT. This gives the protein CASSQSQSGGSTEAFF.

At least ten counts were recorded for this clonotype. The chain couples TRBV6-5 to TRBJ1-5, with D possibly matching TRBD1 (6 bases). Germline loops: CDR1 MNHEY, CDR2 SVGAGI. The CDR3 has 15 amino acids. Between the trimmed V and J ends, which lost 5 bases and 1 base, there was a span of 12 bases. The CDR3 spells CASSEAGGSNQPQHF. The CDR3 DNA reads TGTGCCAGCAGTGAAGCGGGGGGCAGCAATCAGCCCCAGCATTTT.

This chain joins TRBV7-9 and TRBJ1-2; 10 positions agree with TRBD1. This CDR3 has 16 residues. Germline lookup yields CDR1 SEHNR and CDR2 FQNEAQ (reference sequence). With V trimmed by 5 bases and J by 8 bases, 14 bases remained unmatched. The CDR3 loop is CASSHEGQGMLKGYTF. CDR3 nucleotide sequence: TGTGCCAGCAGCCATGAGGGACAGGGGATGTTGAAGGGCTACACCTTC.

This clonotype was seen repeatedly, ten times or more. V usage is TRBV29-1 and J usage is TRBJ2-6; D is undetermined. V lost 2 bases and J 2 bases, leaving 7 bases between the germline ends. This CDR3 contains 14 residues. Germline-derived CDR1 and CDR2 are SQVTM and ANQGSEA. The CDR3 DNA reads TGCAGCGTTGAAAGTGGTACTGGGGCCAACGTCCTGACTTTC. Protein sequence: CSVESGTGANVLTF.

This clonotype was detected many times. V is TRBV6-1 and J is TRBJ2-7, with D perhaps assigned TRBD1 or TRBD2 (5 bases each). The CDR3 consists of 16 residues. Trimming shortened V by 4 bases and J by 3 bases, and 19 bases separated the two germline ends. The germline V gene has CDR1 MNHNS and CDR2 SASEGT. The CDR3 bases are TGTGCCAGCAGTGTTAATTCCGGGACGGCCCTCTACGAGCAGTACTTC. It specifies CASSVNSGTALYEQYF.

This clonotype came up many times. This chain connects TRBV7-9 to TRBJ2-6; D gene uncertain. The V gene lost 6 bases and the J gene lost 1 base, with 1 base spanning the gap. This CDR3 is built from 12 residues. Germline values: CDR1 SEHNR, CDR2 FQNEAQ (reference sequence). This CDR3 is CASSSGANVLTF. CDR3 bases: TGTGCCAGCAGTTCTGGGGCCAACGTCCTGACTTTC.